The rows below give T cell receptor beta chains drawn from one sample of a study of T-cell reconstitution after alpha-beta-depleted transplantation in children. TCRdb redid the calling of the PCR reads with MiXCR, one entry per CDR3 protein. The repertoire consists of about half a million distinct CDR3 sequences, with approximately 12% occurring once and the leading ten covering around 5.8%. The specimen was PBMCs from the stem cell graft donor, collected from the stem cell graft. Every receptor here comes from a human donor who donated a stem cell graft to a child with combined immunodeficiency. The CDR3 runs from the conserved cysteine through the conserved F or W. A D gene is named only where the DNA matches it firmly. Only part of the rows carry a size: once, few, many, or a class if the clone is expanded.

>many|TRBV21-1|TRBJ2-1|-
TGTGCCAGCAGCAAAGATTGTGTCACGGCGGGAGAGGATGAGCAGTTCTTC
CASSKDCVTAGEDEQFF
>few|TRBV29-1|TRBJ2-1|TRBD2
TGCAGCGTTGAACGCCGAGCGGGAGTCGACAATGAGCAGTTCTTC
CSVERRAGVDNEQFF
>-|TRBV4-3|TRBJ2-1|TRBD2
TGCGCCAGCAGCCAAGATGTAAGACTAGCGCGTACGGGTGAGCAGTTCTTC
CASSQDVRLARTGEQFF
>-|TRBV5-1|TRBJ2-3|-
TGCGCCAGCAGCTTGGGACTTTTAGGGGCAGATACGCAGTATTTT
CASSLGLLGADTQYF
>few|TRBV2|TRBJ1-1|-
TGTGCCAGCAGCCCCGTTTGGGAGAAAATAACAGCTAACACTGAAGCTTTCTTT
CASSPVWEKITANTEAFF
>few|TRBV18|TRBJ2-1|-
TGTGCCAGCTCACCAAGGCTTGCGGGCCTGGTGCGGGATGAGCAGTTCTTC
CASSPRLAGLVRDEQFF
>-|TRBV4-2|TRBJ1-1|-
TGTGCCAGCAGCAAAGATATTGGGGAGGGGGACACTGAAGCTTTCTTT
CASSKDIGEGDTEAFF
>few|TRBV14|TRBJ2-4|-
TGTGCCAGCAGCCAAGATCGGCAGGGGCTTAACTTC
CASSQDRQGLNF
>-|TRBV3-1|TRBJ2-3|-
TGTGCCAGCAGCCAATCCCTAGCCTCTAGCACAGATACGCAGTATTTT
CASSQSLASSTDTQYF
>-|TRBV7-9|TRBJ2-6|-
TGTGCCAGCAGCTTTTTGAACTCTGGGGCCAACGTCCTGACTTTC
CASSFLNSGANVLTF
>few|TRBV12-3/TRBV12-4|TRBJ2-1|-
TGTGCCAGCAGTTTTATTAGCTCCTACAATGAGCAGTTCTTC
CASSFISSYNEQFF
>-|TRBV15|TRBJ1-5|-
TGTGCCACCAGCAGAGATGCGCCTTGGGTCCTACAAGGAGATCAGCCCCAGCATTTT
CATSRDAPWVLQGDQPQHF
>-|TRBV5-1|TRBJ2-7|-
TGCGCCAGCAGCGAACTCGGGGGTCCCTACGAGCAGTACTTC
CASSELGGPYEQYF
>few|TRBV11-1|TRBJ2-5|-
TGTGCCAGCAGCTTAGTAGCGGTGGAGAGAGAGACCCAGTACTTC
CASSLVAVERETQYF
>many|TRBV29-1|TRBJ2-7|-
TGCAGCGGCCAGGACGTAACCTACGAGCAGTACTTC
CSGQDVTYEQYF
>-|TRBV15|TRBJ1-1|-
TGTGCCACCAGCAGAGAAGGGCAGCGGCCGTTGGGAGCTGAAGCTTTCTTT
CATSREGQRPLGAEAFF
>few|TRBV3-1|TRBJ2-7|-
TGTGCCAGCAGCCAAGATTCGGGGAGCGACGAGCAGTACTTC
CASSQDSGSDEQYF
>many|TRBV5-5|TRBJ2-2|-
TGTGCCAGCAGCTTCATGCCGGGACTGCTGAACACCGGGGAGCTGTTTTTT
CASSFMPGLLNTGELFF
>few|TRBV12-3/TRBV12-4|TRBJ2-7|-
TGTGCCAGCAGAGGGACAGCGGGACCCTACGAGCAGTACTTC
CASRGTAGPYEQYF
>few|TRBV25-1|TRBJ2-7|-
TGTGCCAGCAGTGAATACCCTCGGGGAAGCTCCTACGAGCAGTACTTC
CASSEYPRGSSYEQYF
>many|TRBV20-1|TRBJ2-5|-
TGCAGTGCTAGAGATCTCGAAGGGGTTGCGACCCAGTACTTC
CSARDLEGVATQYF
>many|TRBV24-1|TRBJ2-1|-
TGTGCCACCAGTGATTTGAACAGGGCGGTTTATGAGCAGTTCTTC
CATSDLNRAVYEQFF
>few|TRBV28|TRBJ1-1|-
TGTGCCAGCAGCCTCCCGGGGCAGGTGATAGAAGCTTTCTTT
CASSLPGQVIEAFF
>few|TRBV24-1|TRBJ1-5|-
TGTGCCACCAGTGACGGGAGCAATCAGCCCCAGCATTTT
CATSDGSNQPQHF
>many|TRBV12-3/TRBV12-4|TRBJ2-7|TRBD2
TGTGCCAGCAGTTCTGGACTAGCGGGCGAGCAGTACTTC
CASSSGLAGEQYF
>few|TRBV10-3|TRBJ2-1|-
TGTGCCATCGGAGCTTTGGATGAGCAGTTCTTC
CAIGALDEQFF
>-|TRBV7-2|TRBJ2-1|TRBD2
TGTGCCAGCACCATGGGGGGGTTTTCCTACAATGAGCAGTTCTTC
CASTMGGFSYNEQFF
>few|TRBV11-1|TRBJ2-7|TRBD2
TGTGCCAGCAGCTCCGGACTAGACTACGAGCAGTACTTC
CASSSGLDYEQYF
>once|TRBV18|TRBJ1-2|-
TGTGCCAGCTCACGCCGGGGGAGAATTCAGCCTGGGGGCTATGGCTACACCTTC
CASSRRGRIQPGGYGYTF
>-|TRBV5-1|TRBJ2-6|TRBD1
TGCGCCAGCAGCTTGGCGCCGCCCGGGACAGGGGTCCCTGGGGCCAACGTCCTGACTTTC
CASSLAPPGTGVPGANVLTF
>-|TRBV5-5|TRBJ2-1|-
TGTGCCAGCAGCTTGAGGACCCGTACAGGAAATGAGCAGTTCTTC
CASSLRTRTGNEQFF
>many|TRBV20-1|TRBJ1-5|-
TGCAGTGCTAGACCCAACGCGGGGCAGCCCCAGCATTTT
CSARPNAGQPQHF
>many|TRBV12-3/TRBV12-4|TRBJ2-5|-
TGTGCCAGCAGTTTAGGTAGTGGGGGCGCCCACCAAGAGACCCAGTACTTC
CASSLGSGGAHQETQYF
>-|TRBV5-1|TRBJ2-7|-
TGCGCCAGCAGCTTGGCCCGTGGGGGGGAGCAGTACTTC
CASSLARGGEQYF
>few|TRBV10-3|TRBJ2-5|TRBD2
TGTGCCATCGGCACTAGCGGGGAAGGAGAGACCCAGTACTTC
CAIGTSGEGETQYF
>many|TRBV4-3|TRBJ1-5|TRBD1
TGCGCCAGCAGCCAAGATGTGGGACAGGAGGGCAATCAGCCCCAGCATTTT
CASSQDVGQEGNQPQHF
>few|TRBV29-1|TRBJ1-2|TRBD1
TGCAGCGTTCCCGGGACAGGGATATCTAACTATGGCTACACCTTC
CSVPGTGISNYGYTF
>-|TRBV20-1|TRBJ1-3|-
TGCAGTGCTAGAGCCGGGATCGGAAACACCATATATTTT
CSARAGIGNTIYF
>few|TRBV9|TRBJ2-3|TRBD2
TGTGCCAGCAGTTACAGCGGGAGGGCCTCAGATACGCAGTATTTT
CASSYSGRASDTQYF
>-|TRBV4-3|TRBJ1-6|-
TGCGCCAGCAGCACCCATCGGGGAGTGGATTCACCCCTCCACTTT
CASSTHRGVDSPLHF
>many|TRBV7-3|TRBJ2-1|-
TGTGCCAGCAGCCCAACATACTCCTCCTACAATGAGCAGTTCTTC
CASSPTYSSYNEQFF
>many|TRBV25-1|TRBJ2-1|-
TGTGCCAGCAGTGAATCCGGCAGGGTCTTAATCGGTGAGCAGTTCTTC
CASSESGRVLIGEQFF
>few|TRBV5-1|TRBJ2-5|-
TGCGCCAGCAGCTTGTGGAGAGAGACCCAGTACTTC
CASSLWRETQYF